The 28 T cell receptor beta chains listed next were all sequenced from one sample in a study of OX40 agonist ivuxolimab in advanced cancers. The table came from immunoSEQ multiplex PCR; TCRdb's copy has only in-frame clones and leaves some out. The sample contains approximately 89,000 clones, around 90% of which appear only once. This sample comprised CD4+ or CD8+ T cells sorted from blood, obtained in a trial of the OX40 agonist ivuxolimab. The receptors shown here come from an adult with an advanced solid tumor such as melanoma, head and neck, liver or kidney cancer.

The chain is built from TRBV11-3 and TRBJ1-1, with D unresolved. The CDR3 sequence is 14 residues long. The V end was cut by 1 base, the J end by 3 bases, with 9 bases between. In germline, CDR1 is SGHNT, CDR2 YENEEA. CDR3 protein: CASSLGGHDTEAFF. In DNA form, the CDR3 reads TGTGCCAGCAGCTTAGGAGGCCACGACACTGAAGCTTTCTTT. The full variable domain, with the rest looked up from reference TRBV11-3 and TRBJ1-1, is EAGVVQSPRYKIIEKKQPVAFWCNPISGHNTLYWYLQNLGQGPELLIRYENEEAVDDSQLPKDRFSAERLKGVDSTLKIQPAELGDSAVYLCASSLGGHDTEAFFGQGTRLTVV.

This chain uses TRBV5-6 with TRBJ2-3, with 8 bases fitting TRBD2. Germline CDR1 and CDR2: SGHDT and YYEEEE. The CDR3 is 17 residues long. V shed 6 bases and J 0 bases; nucleotides not matched to a gene: 12. The CDR3 coding sequence is TGTGCCAGCACTCTGGCGGTAGCGGGATCTAGCACAGATACGCAGTATTTT. This sequence encodes CASTLAVAGSSTDTQYF.

Note on this clone: At one end the junction does not follow the germline gene, possibly because of a read error. The chain couples TRBV6-1 to TRBJ2-7; no definite D call. Germline V gives CDR1 MNHNS, CDR2 SASEGT. This CDR3 comprises 11 residues. CDR3 nucleotide sequence: TGTGCCAGCAGTAACTCCCACGAGCAGTACTTC. It translates to CASSNSHEQYF.

V gene TRBV29-1 combines with J gene TRBJ2-3; D unresolved. Germline V gives CDR1 SQVTM, CDR2 ANQGSEA. V was cut by 0 bases and J by 0 bases, with 13 bases left in between. The CDR3 is 16 residues long. The CDR3 DNA reads as TGCAGCGTTGAAGACAGAAGATTCCGTAGCACAGATACGCAGTATTTT. Translating gives CSVEDRRFRSTDTQYF.

Remarks on this clone: The same CDR3 arises from other DNA sequences in this sample as well. V gene TRBV30 combines with J gene TRBJ1-3; D may be TRBD1 (5 bases). Trimming took 4 bases from V and 4 from J, leaving 11 bases between them. The CDR3 consists of 13 residues. Germline CDR1 and CDR2: GTSNPN and SVGIG (reference sequence). The CDR3 spells CAWTQGPGNTIYF. The CDR3, as DNA: TGTGCCTGGACTCAGGGTCCCGGAAACACCATATATTTT.

This sequence joins TRBV21-1 and TRBJ1-1; TRBD1 is taken as the D call from the table, unchecked against the DNA. TRBV21-1 has pseudogene status. The CDR3 runs 15 residues. CDR3 loop: CASSKGGPLDPEAFF. The CDR3 region has the DNA TGTGCCAGCAGCAAAGGTGGCCCCCTCGATCCTGAAGCTTTCTTT.

This clone was detected once. The chain combines TRBV28 with TRBJ2-7, with 10 bases that match TRBD1. Germline V lookup: CDR1 MDHEN, CDR2 SYDVKM. With 8 bases clipped from V and 3 bases from J, the junction kept 10 bases outside the gene matches. This CDR3 is built from 15 residues. The CDR3 loop reads CASLSGTGAGYEQYF. In DNA, the CDR3 is TGTGCCAGCCTCTCCGGGACAGGGGCCGGCTACGAGCAGTACTTC.

J is TRBJ2-5 and V is TRBV28, with D unresolved. CDR1 is MDHEN and CDR2 is SYDVKM in the germline V gene. The V gene lost 1 base and the J gene lost 4 bases, with 7 bases spanning the gap. The CDR3 is 13 amino acids. The CDR3 spells CASSLYAPETQYF. Written as DNA, the CDR3 is TGTGCCAGCAGTTTATACGCCCCAGAGACCCAGTACTTC. The whole variable domain, remainder taken from reference TRBV28 and TRBJ2-5, is DVKVTQSSRYLVKRTGEKVFLECVQDMDHENMFWYRQDPGLGLRLIYFSYDVKMKEKGDIPEGYSVSREKKERFSLILESASTNQTSMYLCASSLYAPETQYFGPGTRLLVL.

The V gene is TRBV7-9, the J gene TRBJ1-1; D is perhaps TRBD1 (5 bases). Germline V lookup: CDR1 SEHNR, CDR2 FQNEAQ (reference sequence). With 3 bases removed from V and 4 bases from J, the gap between germline ends came to 12 bases. CDR3 length equals 14 residues. The CDR3 nucleotides read TGTGCCAGCAGCTTGCAGGGAGGAGGCACTGAAGCTTTCTTT. As protein: CASSLQGGGTEAFF.

The chain links TRBV29-1 to TRBJ1-2; D uncertain. The ends were cut back, 3 bases at V and 8 bases at J, with 13 bases in the middle. Per germline, CDR1 SQVTM and CDR2 ANQGSEA. CDR3 length: 12 residues. The CDR3 sequence is CSVDEGWSGYTF. The CDR3 DNA reads TGCAGCGTTGACGAGGGTTGGTCAGGCTACACCTTC.

The chain combines TRBV6-5 with TRBJ1-5, with unresolved D. CDR1 and CDR2 from the germline V gene are MNHEY and SVGAGI. Trimming removed 6 bases from V and 2 bases from J, with 14 bases in between. The CDR3 has 15 amino acids. Here the CDR3 DNA reads TGTGCCAGCAGATCCGGACTCCAGGGCAATCAGCCCCAGCATTTT. Protein: CASRSGLQGNQPQHF.

The V gene is TRBV10-3, the J gene TRBJ2-3, with 13 bases identical to TRBD2. Germline lookup yields CDR1 ENHRY and CDR2 SYGVKD. The CDR3 sequence is 14 residues long. The J segment lost 6 bases and the V segment lost 4 bases, leaving 1 base of the junction unmatched. The CDR3 nucleotides are TGTGCCATCAGTGTGACTAGCGGGGGGGATACGCAGTATTTT. This sequence encodes CAISVTSGGDTQYF.

The chain employs TRBV7-2 and TRBJ1-5; 9 bases line up with TRBD1. Germline CDR1 SGHTA, CDR2 FQGNSA. The CDR3 spans 15 residues. Losses at the gene ends were 4 bases for V and 6 bases for J; bases not matched to a gene: 7. CDR3 sequence (DNA): TGTGCCAGCAGCTGGGGACAGGGAGGGTTTCAGCCCCAGCATTTT. It translates to CASSWGQGGFQPQHF.

The V gene is TRBV7-2, the J gene TRBJ1-1, with D unclear. Trimming took off 7 bases at V and 4 bases at J, with 16 bases between the two ends. The CDR3 sequence is 14 residues long. Germline assignment: CDR1 SGHTA and CDR2 FQGNSA. CDR3: CASIRTRISTEAFF. The CDR3 DNA reads TGTGCCAGCATCCGTACCCGAATAAGCACTGAAGCTTTCTTT.

This sequence joins TRBV2 and TRBJ1-4; D not resolved. V gave up 4 bases and J gave up 3 bases, with 6 bases separating them. The CDR3 loop spans 13 amino acids. Germline CDR1 is SNHLY and CDR2 is FYNNEI. The CDR3 here is CASSGGSNEKLFF. For the CDR3, the DNA is TGTGCCAGCAGTGGAGGGTCTAATGAAAAACTGTTTTTT.

This sequence joins TRBV28 and TRBJ2-7; 8 bases line up with TRBD2. The CDR3 runs to 14 residues. Germline assignment: CDR1 MDHEN and CDR2 SYDVKM. Losses at the gene ends were 5 bases for V and 6 bases for J; bases not matched to a gene: 9. The CDR3 is CASSAFAGGSEQYF. DNA for the CDR3: TGTGCCAGCAGTGCATTTGCGGGGGGTAGCGAGCAGTACTTC.

The rearrangement joins TRBV27 to TRBJ2-7; a possible D gene is TRBD2 (5 bases). From germline, CDR1 is MNHEY and CDR2 SMNVEV (reference sequence). Trimming took 4 bases from V and 3 from J, leaving 13 bases between them. The CDR3 consists of 14 residues. As DNA, the CDR3 is TGTGCCAGCAGTTCTCTGGCTAGCCGCTACGAGCAGTACTTC. The encoded protein is CASSSLASRYEQYF.

The chain carries TRBV6-5 and TRBJ1-2; a weak D match, TRBD1 (5 bases). Germline V lookup: CDR1 MNHEY, CDR2 SVGAGI. CDR3 size: 14 residues. Trimming took 0 bases from V and 6 from J, leaving 11 bases between them. The CDR3 region has the DNA TGTGCCAGCAGTTACTCGGCGGGGGACCATGGCTACACCTTC. Its protein is CASSYSAGDHGYTF.

The rearrangement joins TRBV2 to TRBJ2-1; TRBD2 agrees at 7 bases. The V segment lost 5 bases and the J segment 7 bases; nucleotides outside the gene matches: 11. CDR3 length equals 15 residues. Germline loops: CDR1 SNHLY, CDR2 FYNNEI. The CDR3 region is CASSWKAGLGNEQFF. For the CDR3, the DNA is TGTGCCAGCAGTTGGAAAGCGGGATTGGGGAATGAGCAGTTCTTC.

The genes are TRBV28 and TRBJ2-2; no firm D call. V was trimmed by 7 bases and J by 0 bases, leaving 9 bases between them. Germline V gene lookup returns CDR1 MDHEN and CDR2 SYDVKM. CDR3 length equals 14 residues. The CDR3 DNA follows: TGTGCCAGCAATACCAGCCCGAACACCGGGGAGCTGTTTTTT. Amino acids: CASNTSPNTGELFF.

The chain combines TRBV5-1 with TRBJ2-3; the D call may be TRBD1 or TRBD2 (5 bases each). Trimming left V 3 bases short and J 6 bases short, with 20 bases between. This CDR3 is 16 amino acids long. Germline V gene sequence: CDR1 SGHRS, CDR2 YFSETQ. The CDR3 sequence is CASSSGAGPPSDTQYF. The CDR3 nucleotides read TGCGCCAGCAGCTCCGGGGCAGGGCCCCCCTCGGATACGCAGTATTTT.

This chain joins TRBV5-1 and TRBJ1-3; the match to TRBD1 covers 10 bases. Germline loops: CDR1 SGHRS, CDR2 YFSETQ. Unmatched junction bases numbered 4, after V lost 0 bases and J lost 4 bases. CDR3 length equals 16 residues. The CDR3 DNA follows: TGCGCCAGCAGCTTGGCAGGGACAGGGGCCGGAAACACCATATATTTT. This codes for CASSLAGTGAGNTIYF.

Here the CDR3 DNA reads TGTGCCAGCAGTAGACCCGGACAGGGAACCTACGAGCAGTACTTC. This codes for CASSRPGQGTYEQYF. The V gene is TRBV6-5, the J gene TRBJ2-7; the match to TRBD1 covers 8 bases. V shed 5 bases and J 2 bases; nucleotides not matched to a gene: 8. CDR1 and CDR2 (germline): MNHEY, SVGAGI. The CDR3 runs 15 residues.

The chain recombines TRBV11-2 with TRBJ1-2, with a tentative D call TRBD1 (6 bases). The V gene's germline CDR1 is SGHAT and CDR2 FQNNGV. Trimming took off 0 bases at V and 0 bases at J, with 8 bases between the two ends. This CDR3 region has 15 residues. CDR3 sequence (DNA): TGTGCCAGCAGCTTAGATGACAGGACTAACTATGGCTACACCTTC. Translated: CASSLDDRTNYGYTF.

The V and J genes are TRBV11-2 and TRBJ2-5; a weak D match, TRBD1 (6 bases). Germline V gene data show CDR1 as SGHAT and CDR2 as FQNNGV. The CDR3 runs 13 residues. V was pared by 1 base and J by 4 bases, with 7 bases between. The CDR3: CASSLGTAETQYF. DNA of the CDR3: TGTGCCAGCAGCTTAGGGACAGCAGAGACCCAGTACTTC.

J is TRBJ2-1 and V is TRBV9; D is possibly TRBD1 (5 bases). Germline V lookup: CDR1 SGDLS, CDR2 YYNGEE. The CDR3 consists of 15 residues. The V and J ends lost 0 bases and 10 bases respectively, with 17 bases between them. DNA for the CDR3: TGTGCCAGCAGCGTAGAGGGGATCGCCGGCAGCGAGCAGTTCTTC. It yields the protein CASSVEGIAGSEQFF.

This clone occurred a few times. This chain uses TRBV6-6 with TRBJ1-1; D call uncertain. CDR1 MNHNY and CDR2 SVGAGI come from the germline V gene (reference sequence). V was cut by 4 bases and J by 5 bases, with 11 bases left in between. The CDR3 loop spans 13 amino acids. CDR3 in DNA: TGTGCCAGCAGTTTCGAGGTTCGAACTGAAGCTTTCTTT. It is translated as CASSFEVRTEAFF.

The V gene is TRBV29-1, the J gene TRBJ2-1, with TRBD2 as a possible D gene (5 bases). Trimming shortened V by 5 bases and J by 2 bases, and 10 bases separated the two germline ends. This CDR3 is 13 amino acids long. Germline CDR1 SQVTM, CDR2 ANQGSEA. The CDR3 reads CSVRTGTYNEQFF. The CDR3 nucleotides read TGCAGCGTTAGGACTGGAACCTACAATGAGCAGTTCTTC.